These T cell receptor beta chains were read from a single sample in a study of T cells after yellow fever vaccination. TCRdb re-called the 5' RACE reads with MiXCR, one entry per CDR3 protein. The sample contains 350,000 or so distinct CDR3 sequences, approximately 8% of which appear only once. This specimen was PBMCs, taken about 49 days after the first yellow fever vaccination. These receptor sequences come from a man aged 18 to 29 who received the YFV17D yellow fever vaccine. CDR3s leave out the opening cysteine and the closing phenylalanine or tryptophan. The order of the fields is V gene, clone size, J gene, CDR3 protein. Not every row has a clone size; where given, it reads once, few, many or a size class.

v_call: TRBV15
clone_size: few
j_call: TRBJ2-2
cdr3_aa: ATSRGRGNGELF

v_call: TRBV6-5
clone_size: few
j_call: TRBJ2-5
cdr3_aa: ASSYRRQETQY

v_call: TRBV6-5
clone_size: -
j_call: TRBJ1-6
cdr3_aa: ASSYGLRDRGYSPLH

v_call: TRBV12-3/TRBV12-4
clone_size: many
j_call: TRBJ2-1
cdr3_aa: ASTLPIVVEQF

v_call: TRBV6-5
clone_size: -
j_call: TRBJ2-5
cdr3_aa: ASSYLGAEGQETQY

v_call: TRBV29-1
clone_size: few
j_call: TRBJ1-1
cdr3_aa: SAYDRVIFTEAF

v_call: TRBV5-1
clone_size: -
j_call: TRBJ2-2
cdr3_aa: ASSLIWEGNTGELF

v_call: TRBV5-6
clone_size: -
j_call: TRBJ2-1
cdr3_aa: ASSLMTNEQF

v_call: TRBV7-2
clone_size: many
j_call: TRBJ2-1
cdr3_aa: ASSLEGTSGSRQQF

v_call: TRBV24-1
clone_size: few
j_call: TRBJ2-2
cdr3_aa: ATGARSSTGELF